The subject of this entry is one T cell receptor (beta chain). Its antigen is not identified. The data were taken from a study of shared clonotypes between healthy human individuals. Findings and limits, study-wide: Clonotypes not shared had lower generation probabilities than those common to all four donors.

Healthy and HIV-negative, the adult donors had no recent acute infections or vaccinations. CD45RA-negative memory and CD45RA+ naive subsets were split from the CD4+ cells. CDR3 length equals 14 residues. Germline V gene lookup returns CDR1 SNHLY and CDR2 FYNNEI. Trimming removed 3 bases from V and 5 bases from J; junction bases left unmatched: 7. Produced via immunoSEQ multiplex PCR; TCRdb's table is partial and in-frame only. This sample has some 1.4 million clones, with around 97% found just once. V gene TRBV2 combines with J gene TRBJ2-7, with 7 bases fitting TRBD2. Source material: naive CD4+ T cells sorted from blood. The subset: CD45RA+ positively selected. This TCR derives from a man under 40 in good health. CDR3 loop: CASSDARGGHEQYF. The CDR3 DNA reads TGTGCCAGCAGTGACGCCCGGGGAGGGCACGAGCAGTACTTC.